Given below is one TCR beta chain in context. This clone was found many times. No cognate antigen has been identified for it. No much larger clonotype is one base removed from it; base qualities were not supplied. These data come from a study of blood T cell repertoires in COVID-19 (dated by TCRdb to about 2020). Background for the entire study: Samples covering the acute and convalescent phases of COVID-19 were provided by collaborators in the United States, Italy and Spain. The samples were drawn from two sources: the first 160 participants of the ongoing ImmuneRACE study, and 1,000 to 1,500 subjects contributed by 6 global collaborators. The sample metadata nearly always contained a de-identified subject ID, COVID-19 status, age in years and sex. The repertoires were released in a freely available public database meant as a resource for research on the immune response to SARS-CoV-2. Subjects who had been exposed to COVID-19, were actively infected with it, or had recovered from it provided the deeply sampled blood TCRbeta repertoires that made up the dataset. Where available, HLA class I and class II types were obtained from metadata supplied by the sample provider rather than from assay-based typing. The material from the prospective study consisted of cDNA or gDNA derived from T cells, B-cell-depleted T cells, or PBMCs.

What the research found in general, with its limitations: The quantity of clinical and demographic metadata differed by source and by participant and was supplied without curation.

Collaborating institutions collected whole blood in K2EDTA tubes following their own protocols. Collaborator samples were shipped for TCRbeta analysis as frozen whole blood, isolated PBMCs, or DNA extracted from either sample type. TCRbeta CDR3 regions were amplified from genomic DNA by means of the immunoSEQ Assay, a bias-controlled multiplex PCR. The published analysis was carried out like this. Within the assay, amplification of reference gene primers was used to estimate how many nucleated cells each sample contained. To quantify the absolute abundance of each unique TCRbeta CDR3 rearrangement, sequence reads were collapsed and filtered. Productive Simpson clonality was computed per sample as the square root of Simpson's diversity index over productive rearrangements. What TCRdb holds here is the immuneACCESS table cut down to in-frame rearrangements. Part of the clones is not present; checked against another copy, under half of the missing clones reflect an unresolved V gene, and the others are unexplained. That table is the source of V, J and clone size, and D and trimming were worked out from the DNA. The sample yields about 160,000 clones; over 75% were counted once. Clones ranked in the top ten supply 2.8% of the sample.

The V and J ends are trimmed by 3 bases and 4 bases, leaving 12 bases between them. The CDR3 covers 14 residues, taking in both the cysteine and the phenylalanine. Of the read, only the CDR3 DNA is kept; its 42 bases are in frame from base 1. Reading the germline V gene (reference sequence) gives CDR1 LNHDA and CDR2 SQIVND. The sequence came from a man in his sixties or seventies with acute or convalescent COVID-19. The chain joins TRBV19 to TRBJ1-1, with the D gene uncertain. Input material: peripheral blood. The CDR3 region: CASSMFGEATEAFF. Here is the DNA: TGTGCCAGTAGTATGTTCGGTGAGGCCACTGAAGCTTTCTTT.